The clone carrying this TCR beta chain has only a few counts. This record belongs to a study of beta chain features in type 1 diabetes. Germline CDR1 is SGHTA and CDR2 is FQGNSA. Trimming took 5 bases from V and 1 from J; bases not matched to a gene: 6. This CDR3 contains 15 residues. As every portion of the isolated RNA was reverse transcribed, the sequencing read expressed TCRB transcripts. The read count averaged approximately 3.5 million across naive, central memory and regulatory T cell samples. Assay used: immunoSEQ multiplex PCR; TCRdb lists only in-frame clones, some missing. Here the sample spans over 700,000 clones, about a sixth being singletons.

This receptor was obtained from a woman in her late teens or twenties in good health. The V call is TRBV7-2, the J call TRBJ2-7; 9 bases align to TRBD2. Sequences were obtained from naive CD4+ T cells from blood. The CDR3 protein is CASSPAGGGSYEQYF. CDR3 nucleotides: TGTGCCAGCAGCCCGGCGGGAGGGGGGTCCTACGAGCAGTACTTC.